This TCR beta chain comes out of a study of T cell responses to AZD1222 COVID-19 vaccine. Germline V CDR1 and CDR2: ENHRY, SYGVKD. Deletions cut 4 bases from V and 5 bases from J, with 17 bases between. This CDR3 spans 15 amino acids. Method: immunoSEQ multiplex PCR; TCRdb's copy keeps in-frame clones and lacks some. The table shows approximately 160,000 clones, with roughly 90% occurring only once. The sequences come from peripheral blood, collected on day 0 of AZD1222 vaccination. The rearrangement joins TRBV10-3 to TRBJ2-5, with D tentatively TRBD2 (6 bases). The source of this sequence is an adult in good health. This CDR3 reads CAISGTGGVRETQYF. The CDR3 DNA sequence: TGTGCCATCAGTGGGACTGGCGGGGTGAGGGAGACCCAGTACTTC.